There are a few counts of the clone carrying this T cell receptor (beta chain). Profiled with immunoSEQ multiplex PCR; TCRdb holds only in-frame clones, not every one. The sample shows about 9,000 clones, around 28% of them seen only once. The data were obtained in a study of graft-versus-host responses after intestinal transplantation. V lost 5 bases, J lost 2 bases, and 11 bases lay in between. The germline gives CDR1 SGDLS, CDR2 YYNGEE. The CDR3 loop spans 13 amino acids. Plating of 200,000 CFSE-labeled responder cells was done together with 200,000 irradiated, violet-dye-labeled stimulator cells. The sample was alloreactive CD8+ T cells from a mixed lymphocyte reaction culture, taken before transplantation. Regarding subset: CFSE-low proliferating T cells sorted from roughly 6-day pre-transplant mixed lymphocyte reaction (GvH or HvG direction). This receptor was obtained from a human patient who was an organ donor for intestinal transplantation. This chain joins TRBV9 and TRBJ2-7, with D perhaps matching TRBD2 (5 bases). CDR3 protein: CASSSLGTYEQYF. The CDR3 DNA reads TGTGCCAGCAGTTCTCTCGGGACCTACGAGCAGTACTTC.